Following are 9 T cell receptor beta chains from one sample sequenced in a study of T cell repertoires in cytomegalovirus infection. Each CDR3 protein gets one entry after TCRdb re-called the reads with MiXCR. The data hold about 360,000 distinct CDR3 sequences, with 18% observed a single time. Sequenced material: PBMCs. These receptors originate from a human donor in good health (CMV status not recorded). Some clones in this sample may be carry-over from other donors' samples.

This clonotype came up a few times. The rearrangement joins TRBV11-2 to TRBJ1-4; D remains ambiguous. Trimming cost V 1 base and J 10 bases, with 7 bases left between them. The CDR3 loop spans 12 amino acids. Germline CDR1 SGHAT, CDR2 FQNNGV. CDR3 DNA: TGTGCCAGCAGCTTAGGATTGGGAAAACTGTTTTTT. Translation gives CASSLGLGKLFF.

In this sample, this clonotype turned up a few times. V is TRBV7-8 and J is TRBJ2-1; TRBD1 agrees at 9 bases. The germline gives CDR1 SGHVS, CDR2 FQNEAQ. V dropped 5 bases and J dropped 5; count of bases not matched to a gene: 10. The CDR3 is 16 amino acids. CDR3 sequence reads: CASSTGTGLSDNEQFF. The CDR3 nucleotides read TGTGCCAGCAGCACCGGGACAGGGTTATCGGACAATGAGCAGTTCTTC. Together with reference TRBV7-8 and TRBJ2-1, the CDR3 gives the full variable domain: GAGVSQSPRYKVAKRGQDVALRCDPISGHVSLFWYQQALGQGPEFLTYFQNEAQLDKSGLPSDRFFAERPEGSVSTLKIQRTQQEDSAVYLCASSTGTGLSDNEQFFGPGTRLTVL.

A few counts support this clonotype. This sequence joins TRBV28 and TRBJ1-1, with D hard to call. Germline lookup yields CDR1 MDHEN and CDR2 SYDVKM. V was shortened by 6 bases and J by 1 base, with 21 bases between the two germline ends. This CDR3 contains 17 residues. CDR3 region: CASSPGILPRGNTEAFF. CDR3 DNA sequence: TGTGCCAGCAGCCCGGGGATCCTCCCTAGAGGGAACACTGAAGCTTTCTTT.

As DNA, the CDR3 is TGCAGTGCTAGAGAGAGGGGACTTAATGAAAAACTGTTTTTT. It yields the protein CSARERGLNEKLFF. The chain is built from TRBV20-1 and TRBJ1-4; possible D gene TRBD1, 5 bases. The CDR3 runs 14 residues. Trimming removed 0 bases at V and 4 bases at J, with 9 bases between. The germline V gene has CDR1 DFQATT and CDR2 SNEGSKA (reference sequence).

This clonotype was seen a few times. The chain carries TRBV20-1 and TRBJ2-7; no firm D call. The germline V and J ends were trimmed by 1 base and 2 bases, with 12 bases remaining between them. Germline loops: CDR1 DFQATT, CDR2 SNEGSKA (reference sequence). CDR3 size: 14 residues. The CDR3 reads CSARVLSAAYEQYF. The CDR3, as DNA: TGCAGTGCTAGAGTTCTCTCGGCGGCCTACGAGCAGTACTTC.

The sample holds a few counts of this clonotype. The gene calls are TRBV20-1 and TRBJ2-7; D is unresolved. CDR1 is DFQATT, CDR2 SNEGSKA, per germline (reference sequence). V lost 6 bases and J lost 3, with 15 bases in between. The CDR3 sequence is 13 residues long. CDR3 in amino acids: CSAPQNLGYEQYF. The CDR3 nucleotides read TGCAGTGCCCCTCAGAATCTGGGCTACGAGCAGTACTTC.

In this sample, this clonotype turned up many times. This sequence joins TRBV7-7 and TRBJ1-1; D possibly corresponds to TRBD1 (5 bases). From germline, CDR1 is SSHAT and CDR2 FNYEAQ (reference sequence). The germline V and J ends were trimmed by 0 bases and 8 bases, with 10 bases remaining between them. The CDR3 extends over 13 amino acids. The CDR3 nucleotides read TGTGCCAGCAGCTTAGCTTACGGACACGAAGCTTTCTTT. Translated: CASSLAYGHEAFF.

This clonotype was recorded at least ten times. The V and J genes are TRBV7-2 and TRBJ2-7; maybe TRBD1 (6 bases). The CDR3 runs 15 residues. Germline CDR1 and CDR2: SGHTA and FQGNSA. Trimming left V 5 bases short and J 6 bases short, with 20 bases between. CDR3 DNA: TGTGCCAGCAGCATATCCACTAACAGGGATGGCGAGCAGTACTTC. Translated: CASSISTNRDGEQYF.

This sequence joins TRBV3-1 and TRBJ2-7, with 12 positions matching TRBD2. Germline V CDR1 and CDR2: LGHDT, YNNKEL (reference sequence). V trimming: 1 base; J trimming: 2 bases; junction bases outside the gene matches: 6. This CDR3 has 17 residues. The DNA for the CDR3 is TGTGCCAGCAGCCAAGGGCTAGCGGGGGGGCTTACCTACGAGCAGTACTTC. This codes for CASSQGLAGGLTYEQYF.